These 2 T cell receptor beta chains were sequenced from one sample in a study of identical twins (dated by TCRdb to 2015 to 2016). Library preparation employed 5' RACE. For sequencing, an Illumina HiSeq 2000 was employed. TCRdb handled the public reads itself, with Q25 trimming in fastp and clone calling in MiXCR, and kept productive beta chains. Each entry merges the rows of one CDR3 protein and shows their most common DNA and genes. Within this sample are about 340,000 distinct CDR3 sequences, with 7% to 9.5% of them counted one time only. Of the sample, approximately 9.3% falls within the top ten clones. Sequencing was carried out using naive T cells sorted from blood. What the cell subset or site label conveys for this sample: cells isolated with a human naive T-cell isolation kit. The receptor source for this set is a woman aged 45-65 years in good health.

The table lists this clonotype with many counts. The chain joins TRBV10-3 to TRBJ1-1; TRBD1 agrees at 10 bases. V was pared by 3 bases and J by 2 bases, with 3 bases of the junction left unmatched. From germline, CDR1 is ENHRY and CDR2 SYGVKD. The CDR3 totals 15 residues. The CDR3 nucleotides read TGTGCCATCAGTGACCGGGACAGGGGAAACACTGAAGCTTTCTTT. This translates into CAISDRDRGNTEAFF.

This chain connects TRBV28 to TRBJ2-3; D uncertain. The CDR3 loop spans 14 amino acids. Trimming removed 4 bases at V and 3 bases at J, with 11 bases between. Germline V gene lookup returns CDR1 MDHEN and CDR2 SYDVKM. CDR3 protein: CASSSSPGTDTQYF. CDR3 bases: TGTGCCAGCAGTTCTTCCCCGGGTACAGATACGCAGTATTTT.